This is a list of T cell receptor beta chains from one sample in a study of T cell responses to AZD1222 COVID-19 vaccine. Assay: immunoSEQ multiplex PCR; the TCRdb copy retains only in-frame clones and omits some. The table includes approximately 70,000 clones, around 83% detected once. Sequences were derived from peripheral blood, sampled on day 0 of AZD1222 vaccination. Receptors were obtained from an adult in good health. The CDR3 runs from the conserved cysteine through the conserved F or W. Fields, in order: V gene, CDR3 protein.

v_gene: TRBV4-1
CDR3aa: CASSQDWRGGSEQYF

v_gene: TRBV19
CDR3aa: CASNMGGETQYF

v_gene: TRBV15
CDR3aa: CATSFLSGSQPQHF

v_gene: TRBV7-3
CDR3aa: CASSQMTATNEKLFF

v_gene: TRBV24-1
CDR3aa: CATMGGDTQYF

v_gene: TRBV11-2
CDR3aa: CASSLGTGGRGQPQHF

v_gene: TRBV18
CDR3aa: CASSPRDSSTDTQYF

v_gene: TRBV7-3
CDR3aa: CASSLTGANTGELFF

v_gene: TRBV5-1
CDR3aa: CASSLGETRLGEKLFF

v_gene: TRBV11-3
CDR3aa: CASSLRRGGSTDTQYF

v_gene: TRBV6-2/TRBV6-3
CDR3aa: CASSYSTPLDTQYF

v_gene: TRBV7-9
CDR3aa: CASSPGLAGGNQETQYF

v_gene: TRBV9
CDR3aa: CASSVAQTNTEAFF

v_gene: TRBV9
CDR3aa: CASSVYGDSGNTIYF

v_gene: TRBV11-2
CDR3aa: CASSPLRGYSGNTIYF

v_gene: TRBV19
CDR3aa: CASSIRTHTEAFF

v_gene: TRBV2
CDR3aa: CASSQGGSGANVLTF

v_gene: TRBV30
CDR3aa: CASRTGQHLSLNSPLHF

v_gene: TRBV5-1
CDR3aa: CASSHGTSKGAEQFF

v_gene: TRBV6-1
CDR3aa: CASSELRGGEKLFF

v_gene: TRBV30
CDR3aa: CAWSDPRVGETQYF

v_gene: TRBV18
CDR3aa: CASSPGKVGGYTGELFF

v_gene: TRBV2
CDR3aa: CASSLDGYTGELFF

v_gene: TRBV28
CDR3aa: CASSLPDRNNSPLHF

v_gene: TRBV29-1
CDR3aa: CSVDGPMLDIGTDYGYTF

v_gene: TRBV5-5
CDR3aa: CASSSGTGNGYTF

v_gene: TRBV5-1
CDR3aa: CASSEGGETQYF

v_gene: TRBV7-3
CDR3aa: CASSSNSDTGELFF

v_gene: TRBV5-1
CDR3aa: CASRRAPDNEQFF

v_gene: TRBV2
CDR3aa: CASSETRDNEQFF

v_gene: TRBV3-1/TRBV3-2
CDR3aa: CASSLDSYEQYF

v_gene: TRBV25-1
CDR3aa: CASSEFASGGTQYF

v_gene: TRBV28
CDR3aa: CASSLTETEAFF

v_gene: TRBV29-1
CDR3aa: CSARGQGIYEQYF

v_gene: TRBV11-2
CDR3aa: CASSLGQTNTEAFF

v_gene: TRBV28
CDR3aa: CASSSVGWNYGYTF

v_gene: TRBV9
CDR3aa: CASSVDTDTQYF

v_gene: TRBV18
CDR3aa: CASSPPGDTEAFF

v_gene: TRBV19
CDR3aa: CASSITDSWGEKLFF

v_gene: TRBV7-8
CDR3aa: CASSLSRTGYGYTF

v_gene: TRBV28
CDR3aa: CASSSRTSQETQYF

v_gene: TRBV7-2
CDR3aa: CASSLDTAGTNEKLFF

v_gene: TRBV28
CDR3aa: CASSFRGVEADTQYF

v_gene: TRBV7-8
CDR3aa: CASSHHRGQVQKNTDTQYF

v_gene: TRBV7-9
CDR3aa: CASSPTSGGAKNEQFF

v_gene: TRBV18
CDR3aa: CASSPPSGNSPGTIYF

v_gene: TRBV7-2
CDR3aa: CASSPQGQGANYGYTF

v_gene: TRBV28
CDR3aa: CASNPSGVNIQYF